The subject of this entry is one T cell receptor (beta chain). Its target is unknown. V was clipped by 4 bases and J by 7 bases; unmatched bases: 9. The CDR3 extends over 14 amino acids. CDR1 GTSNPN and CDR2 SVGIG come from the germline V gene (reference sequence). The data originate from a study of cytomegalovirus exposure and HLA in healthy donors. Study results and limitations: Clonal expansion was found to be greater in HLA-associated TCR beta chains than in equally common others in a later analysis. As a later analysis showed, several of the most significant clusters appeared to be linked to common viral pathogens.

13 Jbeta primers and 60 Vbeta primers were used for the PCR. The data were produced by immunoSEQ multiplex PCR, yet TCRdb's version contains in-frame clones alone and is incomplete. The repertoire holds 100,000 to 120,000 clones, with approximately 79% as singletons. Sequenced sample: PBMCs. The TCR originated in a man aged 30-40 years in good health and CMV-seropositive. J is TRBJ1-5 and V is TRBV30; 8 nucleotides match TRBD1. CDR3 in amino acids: CAWTSQGGGQPQHF. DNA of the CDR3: TGTGCCTGGACTTCACAGGGGGGAGGACAGCCCCAGCATTTT.